This TCR beta chain was obtained from a study of cytomegalovirus exposure and HLA in healthy donors (dated by TCRdb to 2016 to 2017). With respect to the entire study: An earlier analysis of more than 550 of the donors reported approximately 300 Gb of sequence data and 117 million unique TCR beta sequences obtained from about 200 million T cells. An early release covering more than 500 HLA-typed donors comprised around 300 gigabases of sequencing data and tens of millions of unique TCR sequences. Of the roughly 400 genotyped donors, about 80% fell in the genetic ancestry cluster associated with self-reported Caucasian donors. The study was designed to test whether signatures of past pathogen exposure could be identified by cataloging public T cell receptors. The T cell repertoires of several hundred subjects were profiled by immunosequencing and related to cytomegalovirus serostatus. A separate validation cohort of more than 100 different subjects was used in addition to the approximately 640-subject first cohort. The study combined high-throughput TCR immunosequencing, statistical association of individual TCRs with disease status, and machine learning to predict cytomegalovirus infection status. A later analysis re-examined previously published TCR beta repertoires from 500 to 700 donors and added high-resolution HLA genotyping to investigate patterns of TCR occurrence. In the later analysis, no new phenotypic data were used to find candidate immune exposures; instead, reliance was placed on TCR beta sequences and their occurrence across donors. To decide whether each TCR beta V gene segment behaved as functional or pseudogenic, an earlier analysis of approximately 590 of the donors relied on high-throughput TCR beta sequencing. Alongside the repertoire data, information on donor age, sex, ethnicity and CMV serostatus was compiled. Genome-wide SNP genotypes for about 65% of the 666 donors were used in a later genetic analysis, which treated that subset as a discovery cohort. All discovery cohort repertoires had been generated on a single sequencing platform. HLA typing covered class I and class II loci at four-digit resolution. Typing coverage differed by locus: A, B, C, DRB1 and DQB1 were typed in about 629-640 donors, DQA1 in 500 to 550, DPA1 in 600 to 610, and DPB1 in roughly 450. A handful of DR-DQ haplotypes were handled as single units for association and clustering because linkage in the cohort was strong. Across some 400 genotyped donors of the cohort, an average of approximately 240,000 unique TCR beta nucleotide sequences per donor were sequenced, and roughly 18% of those sequences were non-productive. Overall study results and their limits: A further reported finding was that TCR beta sequences accurately predicted the HLA-A and HLA-B alleles for most subjects in the first cohort. A few of the identified cytomegalovirus-associated TCR beta chains were confirmed in vitro to be specific for cytomegalovirus antigens. According to a later analysis, parvovirus B19, influenza, CMV and Epstein-Barr virus appeared linked to several top co-occurrence clusters. While some public TCRs were present in many individuals, most TCR sequences turned up only very rarely across donors. Immune exposure information for the cohort was limited to CMV serostatus. A group of highly shared sequence variants was considered likely to be a technical artifact of the sequencing pipeline. Correlated functional status among segregating V segments might be attributable to linkage disequilibrium, but an unknown experimental factor could not be ruled out. According to a later analysis, most CMV-associated TCR beta chains appeared to be HLA-restricted, and the HLA associations seemed to be driven largely by CMV exposure. In an earlier analysis of around 500 of the donors, most TCR beta V segments appeared in productive rearrangements about 87% or about 30% of the time, broadly matching IMGT annotations. Only TCR beta chains were sequenced in this cohort, and the absence of alpha or paired-chain data limited detectable features. Because some donors lacked HLA typing at each locus, the association tests relied only on the typed subset. An association between a missense DCLRE1C variant and V-gene and J-gene trimming of TCR beta chains was found in a later genetic analysis and replicated in an independent cohort. When HLA alleles, especially DR and DQ, strongly co-occurred, TCR associations were difficult to assign to individual alleles. Compared with equally common non-associated chains, HLA-associated TCR beta chains in a later analysis were more clonally expanded and had lower generation probabilities. The earlier analysis of almost 600 of the donors excluded about 16 rarely observed V segments, including chromosome 9 orphons, because counts were too low. Compared with the roughly 700-donor mean, donors in an Asian-associated ancestry cluster had fewer N-insertions in productive TCRs, according to a later genetic analysis. In a later analysis, 16,951 TCR beta sequences were associated with specific HLA alleles at a false discovery rate of 0.05. The authors suggested that the approach could potentially be extended to other disease states and immunological phenotypes. A total of fewer than 200 TCR beta chains were listed by the study as associated with cytomegalovirus. The classifier was reported to diagnose cytomegalovirus status with high specificity and sensitivity in both the original and validation cohorts. Roughly uniform sequencing depth across donors was assumed in presence/absence analyses, although this assumption may not hold. In a later analysis, the rate of TCR association differed among HLA loci, with DRB1 alleles having the most associated TCRs and HLA-C alleles having the fewest. Some IMGT-functional V segments, including TRBV6-2 and TRBV6-3, could not be distinguished by the 87-base-pair reads and were therefore excluded.

The cohort comprised several hundred healthy bone marrow donors. All cohort members were sampled while nominally healthy, although unrecorded immune exposures were likely present. The donor was CMV seropositive and was included in the group of 250 to 350 seropositive cohort members. Each donor provided a peripheral blood sample, and peripheral blood mononuclear cells were used for TCR beta sequencing. The Qiagen DNeasy Blood Extraction Kit was used to extract genomic DNA from the blood cell samples. About this clone itself: There is no known antigen for this receptor. No base-level quality is on record; no much larger clone is a single base apart.

In the germline V gene, CDR1 corresponds to MNHEY and CDR2 to SVGAGI. The CDR3 covers 14 residues, taking in both the cysteine and the phenylalanine. CDR3 DNA only is kept here, 42 bases in frame from base 1. At the junction V is shortened by 5 bases and J by 5 bases, with 16 bases in between. Library generation was performed with the immunoSEQ multiplex PCR assay. A mixture of 60 forward primers for TCR Vbeta segments and 13 reverse primers for TCR Jbeta segments was used in the multiplex PCR. The CDR3 region of rearranged TCR beta genes was amplified from genomic DNA by a multiplex PCR assay. The amplified TCR beta libraries were sequenced on the Illumina HiSeq System as 87-base-pair reads. In the original analysis: Across the 640 or so repertoires, a later analysis counted around 80 million unique TCR beta chains, 8.5 million to 12 million of which were shared by at least two donors. Raw reads were error-corrected and collapsed into unique sequences with a nearest-neighbor algorithm that merged closely related sequences to remove PCR and sequencing errors. Alignment of CDR3 sequences to IMGT reference sequences was used to assign V, D and J gene segments. Each retained sequence needed at least a six-nucleotide match to both a V gene segment and a J gene segment. A rearrangement counted as productive if the CDR3 had no stop codons and remained in frame with V and J, and every other rearrangement counted as non-productive. Following IMGT convention, CDR3 was defined as the stretch from the second conserved V-encoded cysteine to the conserved J-encoded phenylalanine. Sequences without an unambiguous match to a single V gene segment were excluded from the earlier analysis of almost 600 of the donors. In an earlier analysis of roughly 600 of the donors, a V segment was called functional when productive rearrangements were above 56.7%, and segregating when the standard deviation between donors exceeded 5%. A statistical classification framework was developed to diagnose cytomegalovirus status using the catalog of TCR beta chain sequences. In a later analysis, V and J genes were assigned by comparing TCR nucleotide sequences against IMGT/GENE-DB human TR gene sequences. In a later analysis, CDR3 sequences and most-parsimonious VDJ recombination scenarios were assigned using the TCRdist pipeline. In a later analysis, each TCR beta chain was defined by its CDR3 amino acid sequence together with its V-gene family, and reads without a unique V-gene family were excluded. To address suspected cross-contamination and a sequencing artifact, a later analysis removed approximately 590 highly shared, low-generation-probability nucleotide sequences. For each public chain, a later analysis derived a clonal expansion index from normalized ranks of inferred template counts within each repertoire. In a later analysis, generation probabilities were computed using a VDJ recombination model fitted to out-of-frame rearrangements, and the results were checked against IGoR. Hypergeometric tests were used in a later analysis to score TCR-TCR, TCR-HLA and TCR-CMV co-occurrence, with a repertoire-size bias correction applied to the TCR pairs. A later analysis estimated false discovery rates by permuting HLA or CMV assignments 20 times. In a later analysis, co-occurring TCRs were grouped with DBSCAN, and TCRdist sequence similarity was added when clustering was performed within HLA-allele-positive subsets. Repertoires with fewer than 30,000 or more than 120,000 public chains were left out of co-occurrence clustering, as were about 5 repertoires with anomalous nucleotide sharing. The source is immuneACCESS, and TCRdb retained only in-frame sequences with V and J called. Part of the clones is not carried over; for the studies checked, unresolved V genes explain less than half of this, and the remainder is unexplained. The V and J calls and the clone size are those of that table, but D and trimming were determined from the DNA. The sample table records about 160,000 clones; around 75% of these occur just once. Under 3% of the sample is in the top ten clones.

The sample comprised PBMCs. Rearrangement joined TRBV6-5 to TRBJ2-7, and TRBD1 may be the D gene, going by 5 matching bases. This TCR was sampled from a woman between 50 and 59 years old in good health and CMV-seropositive. The nucleotides read TGTGCCAGCAGTCCAGGGCTTTATGGGCACGAGCAGTACTTC. It encodes CASSPGLYGHEQYF.